The 26 T cell receptor beta chains presented below share a single source sample, sequenced in a study of tumor and adjacent non-tumor tissue in lung cancer. TCRbeta libraries were built with three rounds of nested PCR, modified from ARM-PCR. TCRdb independently ran MiXCR on the multiplex PCR reads; one entry per CDR3 protein. The sample holds about 93,000 distinct CDR3 sequences, 65% to 75% seen once. The template was RNA from unsorted bulk tissue. Source material: lung tumor tissue. These receptors originate from a man aged 55-75 years with non-small cell lung cancer.

On this clonotype itself: Germline and junction disagree at one end, which may indicate a read error. The rearrangement uses TRBV7-3 and TRBJ1-6; D is unresolved. This CDR3 is built from 15 residues. Germline values: CDR1 SGHTA, CDR2 FQGTGA. The CDR3 bases are TGTGCCAGCAGCCCAGACAAGGGTTATAATTCACCACTCCACTTT. As protein: CASSPDKGYNSPLHF.

About this clonotype itself: Compared with germline, one end of the junction differs, possibly owing to a read error. The chain carries TRBV6-5 and TRBJ1-4; tentatively, D is TRBD1 (5 bases). The germline V gene encodes CDR1 MNHEY and CDR2 SVGAGI. The CDR3 extends over 14 amino acids. The CDR3 loop reads CANSYSTVPEKLFF. The CDR3 region has the DNA TGTGCCAACAGTTACTCGACAGTACCTGAAAAATTGTTTTTT.

About this clonotype itself: It may be a read error: a sequence one base away is much more abundant. This chain connects TRBV12-3 or TRBV12-4 to TRBJ2-2; D possibly uses TRBD1 or TRBD2 (6 bases each). CDR3 length equals 14 residues. V was shortened by 8 bases and J by 5 bases, with 15 bases between the two germline ends. The CDR3, as DNA: TGTGCCAGCCGGGAGAGGGGGGAAACCGGGGAGCTGTTTTTT. Translation gives CASRERGETGELFF.

Comment on this clonotype: The junction and the germline gene differ at one end; a read error may be behind it. CDR3 loop: CASNQVGSNEQYF. CDR3 coding DNA: TGTGCCAGCAACCAAGTGGGGAGTAACGAGCAGTACTTC. V and J are TRBV14 and TRBJ2-7; D possibly corresponds to TRBD2 (5 bases). This CDR3 spans 13 amino acids. The germline gives CDR1 SGHDN, CDR2 FVKESK. Full variable domain (rest looked up from reference TRBV14 and TRBJ2-7): EAGVTQFPSHSVIEKGQTVTLRCDPISGHDNLYWYRRVMGKEIKFLLHFVKESKQDESGMPNNRFLAERTGGTYSTLKVQPAELEDSGVYFCASNQVGSNEQYFGPGTRLTVT.

This clonotype came up once. A junction end diverges from the germline sequence, so it may reflect a read error. The rearrangement joins TRBV13 to TRBJ2-7, with TRBD1 matching over 8 bases. CDR1 PRHDT and CDR2 FYEKMQ come from the germline V gene (reference sequence). The CDR3 is made up of 15 amino acids. CDR3 DNA sequence: TGTACCAGCAGCTCACAAACCGGACAGGGCTACGAGCACTACTTC. This sequence encodes CTSSSQTGQGYEHYF.

As regards this clonotype: At one boundary the junction diverges from the germline segment, which might be a read error. The chain joins TRBV7-9 to TRBJ2-7; 7 bases align to TRBD1. The CDR3 extends over 18 amino acids. Germline-derived CDR1 and CDR2 are SEHNR and FQNEAQ (reference sequence). DNA for the CDR3: TGCGCCAGCAACCAAGGCGGCTCGGACAGGCTACCATTTTACGAGCAGTACTTC. This encodes CASNQGGSDRLPFYEQYF.

On this clonotype: At one end, the junction sequence differs from germline, possibly due to a read error. V and J are TRBV6-2 or TRBV6-3 and TRBJ1-2; a possible D gene is TRBD1 (6 bases). The V gene's germline CDR1 is MNHEY and CDR2 SVGEGT. The CDR3 is made up of 13 amino acids. The DNA of the CDR3 is TGTGCCAGAGGCTCGACAGGAGTCTATGGCTACATCTTC. Protein sequence: CARGSTGVYGYIF.

This clonotype came up many times. The chain uses TRBV12-3 or TRBV12-4 and TRBJ1-2, with D maybe TRBD1 (6 bases). This CDR3 contains 12 residues. V was clipped by 5 bases and J by 5 bases, with 9 bases between them. CDR3 amino acids: CASSDTGYGYTF. CDR3 sequence (DNA): TGTGCCAGCAGTGATACAGGGTATGGCTACACCTTC.

The sample holds a few counts of this clonotype. The chain recombines TRBV29-1 with TRBJ2-1; the match to TRBD2 covers 9 bases. V was clipped by 6 bases and J by 6 bases; unmatched bases: 9. CDR1 SQVTM and CDR2 ANQGSEA come from the germline V gene. This CDR3 region has 14 residues. As DNA, the CDR3 is TGCAGCGTGGGGAATAGCGGGAGACTCAATGAGCAGTTCTTC. Translating gives CSVGNSGRLNEQFF.

This clonotype has more than one count but fewer than ten. The CDR3 loop reads CASSYSPASYEQYF. CDR3 in DNA: TGTGCCAGCAGTTACTCACCAGCATCCTACGAGCAGTACTTC. The chain links TRBV6-2 or TRBV6-3 to TRBJ2-7; D unclear. CDR1 is MNHEY and CDR2 is SVGEGT in the germline V gene. Trimming took off 0 bases at V and 1 base at J, with 7 bases between the two ends. The CDR3 totals 14 residues.

The rearrangement joins TRBV6-2 or TRBV6-3 to TRBJ2-7; D call uncertain. The CDR3 is 11 residues long. Germline CDR1 MNHEY, CDR2 SVGEGT. CDR3 DNA sequence: TGTGGTAGGATCAATACCTACGAGCAGTACTTC. Amino acids: CGRINTYEQYF.

Remarks on this clonotype: A read error may account for a junction end that differs from germline. The chain couples TRBV7-8 to TRBJ2-3; D is unclear. The CDR3 length is 12 residues. The germline CDR1 and CDR2 sequences are SGHVS and FQNEAQ. CDR3 nucleotides: TGTGGCAGCAGATTAGGGCCAGGAGAGCAGTATTTT. Translation: CGSRLGPGEQYF.

This clonotype was seen at least ten times. This chain links TRBV6-1 with TRBJ1-5; D unresolved. CDR1 and CDR2 (germline): MNHNS, SASEGT. The CDR3 sequence is 14 residues long. V was clipped by 7 bases and J by 3 bases, with 13 bases between them. The CDR3 DNA reads TGTGCCAGCAAGATAGGGCAGAACAATCAGCCCCAGCATTTT. It yields the protein CASKIGQNNQPQHF.

This clonotype was seen at least ten times. The chain joins TRBV12-3 or TRBV12-4 to TRBJ2-1; D gene ambiguous. This CDR3 has 13 amino acids. Trimming stripped 6 bases from V and 2 bases from J, with 8 bases between. CDR3 residues: CASRGYPYNEQFF. The CDR3, as DNA: TGTGCCAGCAGGGGGTACCCCTACAATGAGCAGTTCTTC.

This clonotype occurred once. This may stem from a read error, because a much larger clone lies one nucleotide away. This chain links TRBV6-5 with TRBJ2-7; 7 nucleotides align to TRBD1. Germline V gives CDR1 MNHEY, CDR2 SVGAGI. The CDR3 contains 14 residues. CDR3 amino acids: CASRRQGSSYEEYF. The CDR3 DNA reads TGTGCCAGCAGGCGACAGGGAAGCTCCTACGAGGAGTACTTC.

This clonotype has a handful of counts. The rearrangement links TRBV7-9 to TRBJ1-2, with unresolved D. Germline loops: CDR1 SEHNR, CDR2 FQNEAQ (reference sequence). V was pared by 5 bases and J by 0 bases, with 10 bases between. The CDR3 loop spans 14 amino acids. Written as DNA, the CDR3 is TGTGCCAGCAGCCCTTCCTTAGCTAACTATGGCTACACCTTC. Translated: CASSPSLANYGYTF.

Ten or more counts support this clonotype. V gene TRBV6-2 or TRBV6-3 combines with J gene TRBJ2-1; 8 bases are shared with TRBD1. This CDR3 has 16 residues. From germline, CDR1 is MNHEY and CDR2 SVGEGT. Germline trimming cut 5 bases from V and 2 bases from J; bases unmatched to any gene: 8. CDR3 loop: CASSGAWTGPYNEQFF. The CDR3 DNA reads as TGTGCCAGCAGTGGGGCATGGACAGGGCCCTACAATGAGCAGTTCTTC.

This clonotype occurred once. The V gene is TRBV6-2 or TRBV6-3, the J gene TRBJ2-3; the match to TRBD1 covers 12 bases. This CDR3 has 15 residues. Germline loops: CDR1 MNHEY, CDR2 SVGEGT. V shed 6 bases, J shed 12 bases, and the junction held 13 bases outside the gene matches. The CDR3 spells CASRTHGTGGDKQYF. Here the CDR3 DNA reads TGTGCCAGCAGAACGCACGGGACAGGGGGCGATAAACAGTATTTT.

This clonotype was found many times. This chain links TRBV4-2 with TRBJ1-3; 7 bases agree with TRBD1. The length of the CDR3 is 15 residues. Germline assignment: CDR1 LGHNA and CDR2 YNFKEQ. V shed 3 bases, J shed 2 bases, and the junction held 4 bases outside the gene matches. In DNA, the CDR3 is TGTGCCAGCAGCCATGTGACAGGGCCTGGAAACACCATATATTTT. Translated, it gives CASSHVTGPGNTIYF.

A remark on this clonotype: This may arise from a read error, as a much more abundant clone is one base away. The CDR3 does not end in the conserved phenylalanine or tryptophan, so this is likely a read error. This rearrangement joins TRBV13 to TRBJ1-4; 7 bases align to TRBD1. Germline V gene lookup returns CDR1 PRHDT and CDR2 FYEKMQ (reference sequence). The CDR3 length is 15 residues. J gave up 8 bases and V 0 bases, and 6 bases lay outside the gene matches. CDR3 bases: TGTGCCAGCAGCTTAGGGGGACAGATGCGAGAAAAACTGTTTCTT. Protein sequence: CASSLGGQMREKLFL.

J is TRBJ2-2 and V is TRBV11-1; D might be TRBD1 or TRBD2, each matching 5 bases. Germline-derived CDR1 and CDR2 are SGHAT and FQDESV (reference sequence). CDR3 size: 15 residues. Between the trimmed V and J ends, which lost 4 bases and 2 bases, there was a span of 11 bases. CDR3 coding DNA: TGTGCCAGCAGCTCCGGGGACGTCAACACCGGGGAGCTGTTTTTT. Its translation: CASSSGDVNTGELFF.

The chain combines TRBV30 with TRBJ1-1; 10 nucleotides align to TRBD1. Germline-derived CDR1 and CDR2 are GTSNPN and SVGIG (reference sequence). The CDR3 covers 14 residues. V gave up 2 bases and J gave up 10 bases; unmatched junction bases: 10. CDR3 nucleotides: TGTGCCTGGAGTTCCTGGACAGGGGGTCTTGGAGCTTTCTTT. It translates to CAWSSWTGGLGAFF.

This chain uses TRBV11-2 with TRBJ2-1; 12 bases align to TRBD1. The CDR3 runs to 16 residues. Unmatched junction bases numbered 8, after V lost 4 bases and J lost 7 bases. Germline V CDR1 and CDR2: SGHAT, FQNNGV. Written as DNA, the CDR3 is TGTGCCAGCAGCTGGACCGGGACAGGGGGCAGGAATGAGCAGTTCTTC. It is translated as CASSWTGTGGRNEQFF.

This clonotype was seen at least ten times. The rearrangement links TRBV7-9 to TRBJ1-4, with 9 bases aligning to TRBD1. The germline CDR1 and CDR2 sequences are SEHNR and FQNEAQ (reference sequence). CDR3 length: 15 residues. Trimming cost V 5 bases and J 5 bases; bases outside gene matches: 6. In nucleotides, the CDR3 is TGTGCCAGCAGCATGGGACAGGGCCTGAATGAAAAACTGTTTTTT. Protein: CASSMGQGLNEKLFF.

This clonotype occurred once. A read error may produce the germline difference seen at one junction end. The J gene is TRBJ2-3, the V gene TRBV29-1; D is possibly TRBD1 (5 bases). CDR1 SQVTM and CDR2 ANQGSEA come from the germline V gene. This CDR3 comprises 12 residues. CDR3 region: CNVDKSTDTQYF. The CDR3 nucleotides read TGCAACGTGGACAAGAGCACAGATACGCAGTACTTT.

The genes are TRBV20-1 and TRBJ2-7; D call uncertain. This CDR3 is 12 amino acids long. The germline V gene encodes CDR1 DFQATT and CDR2 SNEGSKA (reference sequence). V was trimmed by 3 bases and J by 4 bases, leaving 10 bases between them. The CDR3: CSARCLGYEQYF. CDR3 nucleotide sequence: TGCAGTGCTAGGTGCTTGGGTTACGAGCAGTACTTC.